The next 29 T cell receptor beta chains were all read from a single sample in a study of blood T cell repertoires in COVID-19. Profiling relied on immunoSEQ multiplex PCR, and the TCRdb table lists in-frame clones only, not all of them. The profile covers about 260,000 clones, with 80% to 90% appearing a single time and 2% to 2.5% taken by the ten largest. The source material was peripheral blood. The receptors were gathered from a woman aged 45-59 years with acute or convalescent COVID-19.

The CDR3 loop is CASSFMTSGNHEQYF. CDR3 coding DNA: TGTGCCAGCAGCTTCATGACTAGCGGGAACCACGAGCAGTACTTC. This chain connects TRBV5-4 to TRBJ2-7; TRBD2 aligns across 11 bases. CDR3 length: 15 amino acids. Unmatched junction bases numbered 6, after V lost 2 bases and J lost 5 bases. In germline, CDR1 is SGHNT, CDR2 YYREEE (reference sequence).

V gene TRBV4-1 combines with J gene TRBJ2-1, with TRBD2 identical over 13 bases. CDR3 length: 18 amino acids. V lost 0 bases, J lost 7 bases, and 9 bases stayed unmatched. Germline V gene sequence: CDR1 MGHRA, CDR2 YSYEKL. This chain's CDR3 is CASSQDGFGTSGINEQFF. DNA of the CDR3: TGCGCCAGCAGCCAAGACGGGTTTGGGACTAGCGGGATAAATGAGCAGTTCTTC.

The chain uses TRBV9 and TRBJ1-2, with TRBD1 matching 10 bases. The CDR3 totals 15 residues. The junction had 5 bases not matched to a gene; V was cut back by 1 base and J by 5 bases. The germline V gene encodes CDR1 SGDLS and CDR2 YYNGEE. CDR3 protein: CASSVSTGGLYGYTF. The CDR3 DNA is TGTGCCAGCAGCGTATCGACAGGGGGCCTTTATGGCTACACCTTC.

This rearrangement joins TRBV7-2 to TRBJ1-3; D is unclear. This CDR3 has 15 amino acids. The germline V gene encodes CDR1 SGHTA and CDR2 FQGNSA. V was pared by 4 bases and J by 7 bases, with 17 bases between. This CDR3 reads CASSSPGNLGNTIYF. The CDR3 bases are TGTGCCAGCAGCTCCCCGGGAAACCTCGGGAACACCATATATTTT. The full variable domain, rest sourced from reference TRBV7-2 and TRBJ1-3, is GAGVSQSPSNKVTEKGKDVELRCDPISGHTALYWYRQSLGQGLEFLIYFQGNSAPDKSGLPSDRFSAERTGGSVSTLTIQRTQQEDSAVYLCASSSPGNLGNTIYFGEGSWLTVV.

V and J are TRBV2 and TRBJ2-7; a possible D gene is TRBD2 (6 bases). Deletions cut 3 bases from V and 5 bases from J, with 14 bases between. Germline V gene data show CDR1 as SNHLY and CDR2 as FYNNEI. This CDR3 is 14 amino acids long. CDR3 DNA sequence: TGTGCCAGCAGTGAGTCGGGACTGTGGGACGAGCAGTACTTC. This codes for CASSESGLWDEQYF.

The chain recombines TRBV30 with TRBJ2-7; 7 bases match TRBD2. J lost 2 bases, V lost 8 bases, and 12 bases had no gene match. The CDR3 covers 14 residues. Germline V gene sequence: CDR1 GTSNPN, CDR2 SVGIG (reference sequence). The CDR3 region is CALRPAGRAYEQYF. The CDR3, as DNA: TGTGCCCTGCGACCGGCAGGGAGGGCCTACGAGCAGTACTTC.

The chain joins TRBV5-1 to TRBJ1-2, with D possibly being TRBD1 (6 bases). The V gene lost 0 bases and the J gene lost 7 bases, with 13 bases spanning the gap. The germline V gene encodes CDR1 SGHRS and CDR2 YFSETQ. The length of the CDR3 is 14 residues. CDR3 bases: TGCGCCAGCAGCTTGGTCCCAGGGGAGGGTGGCTACACCTTC. Translated: CASSLVPGEGGYTF. Complete variable domain (other parts from reference TRBV5-1 and TRBJ1-2): KAGVTQTPRYLIKTRGQQVTLSCSPISGHRSVSWYQQTPGQGLQFLFEYFSETQRNKGNFPGRFSGRQFSNSRSEMNVSTLELGDSALYLCASSLVPGEGGYTFGSGTRLTVV.

The rearrangement uses TRBV14 and TRBJ2-1, with a tentative D call TRBD2 (5 bases). The CDR3 loop spans 14 amino acids. V lost 3 bases and J 7 bases, leaving 13 bases between the germline ends. Germline V gives CDR1 SGHDN, CDR2 FVKESK. The CDR3, as DNA: TGTGCCAGCAGCCAGTATAGCGCCCTTAATGAGCAGTTCTTC. Encoded protein: CASSQYSALNEQFF.

V gene TRBV7-8 combines with J gene TRBJ2-7, with 8 bases aligning to TRBD1. V shed 5 bases, J shed 4 bases, and the junction held 13 bases outside the gene matches. Looked up from germline, CDR1 is SGHVS and CDR2 is FQNEAQ. The CDR3 has 16 amino acids. Here the CDR3 reads CASSQTRQGSLYEQYF. CDR3 nucleotides: TGTGCCAGCAGCCAAACCCGACAGGGGTCGTTATACGAGCAGTACTTC.

V and J are TRBV24-1 and TRBJ2-5; D possibly corresponds to TRBD1 (5 bases). Germline-derived CDR1 and CDR2 are KGHDR and SFDVKD. The CDR3 is made up of 15 amino acids. Trimming shortened V by 0 bases and J by 4 bases, and 11 bases separated the two germline ends. The CDR3 loop is CATSDLGRVGETQYF. CDR3 nucleotides: TGTGCCACCAGTGATTTGGGCAGGGTTGGAGAGACCCAGTACTTC.

The chain couples TRBV30 to TRBJ2-1; a possible D gene is TRBD2 (6 bases). Looked up from germline, CDR1 is GTSNPN and CDR2 is SVGIG (reference sequence). The V end was cut by 3 bases, the J end by 3 bases, with 18 bases between. The CDR3 contains 16 residues. The CDR3 reads CAWSNVEREDYNEQFF. The CDR3 DNA reads TGTGCCTGGAGCAACGTGGAGAGGGAGGACTACAATGAGCAGTTCTTC.

The V and J genes are TRBV21-1 and TRBJ1-6; the table names TRBD1, a call not compared with the DNA. TRBV21-1 is classified as a pseudogene. CDR3 length equals 17 residues. CDR3 residues: CASSKEGVFGVDSPLHF. CDR3 in DNA: TGTGCCAGCAGCAAAGAGGGGGTTTTCGGGGTGGATTCACCCCTCCACTTT.

The chain joins TRBV7-2 to TRBJ2-2; D may be TRBD2 (6 bases). Trimming took off 1 base at V and 4 bases at J, with 7 bases between the two ends. This CDR3 spans 14 amino acids. Germline V gene lookup returns CDR1 SGHTA and CDR2 FQGNSA. The CDR3 spells CASSLGGVTGELFF. The CDR3 region has the DNA TGTGCCAGCAGCTTAGGCGGGGTCACCGGGGAGCTGTTTTTT. Full variable domain (remainder filled in from reference TRBV7-2 and TRBJ2-2): GAGVSQSPSNKVTEKGKDVELRCDPISGHTALYWYRQSLGQGLEFLIYFQGNSAPDKSGLPSDRFSAERTGGSVSTLTIQRTQQEDSAVYLCASSLGGVTGELFFGEGSRLTVL.

The gene calls are TRBV19 and TRBJ2-7; tentative D call: TRBD2 (7 bases). V was pared by 4 bases and J by 9 bases, with 13 bases between. This CDR3 has 12 amino acids. Germline V gene sequence: CDR1 LNHDA, CDR2 SQIVND (reference sequence). The CDR3 sequence: CASSTGGTVQYF. In DNA form, the CDR3 reads TGTGCCAGTAGTACGGGGGGCACGGTGCAGTACTTC.

The chain carries TRBV7-9 and TRBJ2-1; 11 positions match TRBD2. J lost 7 bases, V lost 5 bases, and 7 bases had no gene match. The germline CDR1 and CDR2 sequences are SEHNR and FQNEAQ (reference sequence). CDR3 size: 15 residues. The CDR3 region has the DNA TGTGCCAGCAGCCCCCTGACTAGCGGGACGAATGAGCAGTTCTTC. It translates to CASSPLTSGTNEQFF.

The chain combines TRBV21-1 with TRBJ1-2; the table's TRBD1 call for D was not verified on the DNA. TRBV21-1 is shown as a pseudogene. This CDR3 has 10 amino acids. CDR3 coding DNA: TGTGCCAGCAGCAAAGGGGGCATGGCGTTC. Protein: CASSKGGMAF.

This clone was seen once. The V and J genes are TRBV7-2 and TRBJ2-1; the match to TRBD2 covers 9 bases. The V segment lost 2 bases and the J segment 3 bases; nucleotides outside the gene matches: 2. CDR1 and CDR2 (germline): SGHTA, FQGNSA. The CDR3 sequence is 15 residues long. This CDR3 is CASSLRLADYNEQFF. The DNA of the CDR3 is TGTGCCAGCAGCTTACGACTAGCGGACTACAATGAGCAGTTCTTC.

V and J are TRBV7-9 and TRBJ1-4; D remains unclear. This CDR3 contains 13 residues. V lost 1 base and J 5 bases, leaving 5 bases between the germline ends. Germline loops: CDR1 SEHNR, CDR2 FQNEAQ (reference sequence). As DNA, the CDR3 is TGTGCCAGCAGCTTAGACGGGAATGAAAAACTGTTTTTT. This translates into CASSLDGNEKLFF.

V and J are TRBV11-2 and TRBJ2-6; the match to TRBD1 covers 7 bases. The CDR3 runs 18 residues. Germline values: CDR1 SGHAT, CDR2 FQNNGV. Losses at the gene ends were 5 bases for V and 0 bases for J; bases not matched to a gene: 10. DNA for the CDR3: TGTGCCAGCAGCACTACCCGGGACAGCGGCTCTGGGGCCAACGTCCTGACTTTC. This gives the protein CASSTTRDSGSGANVLTF.

V and J are TRBV19 and TRBJ2-1, with D perhaps matching TRBD2 (5 bases). The V gene lost 5 bases and the J gene lost 7 bases, with 12 bases spanning the gap. The CDR3 loop spans 13 amino acids. The V gene's germline CDR1 is LNHDA and CDR2 SQIVND (reference sequence). The CDR3 protein is CASSPRGRNEQFF. The DNA of the CDR3 is TGTGCCAGTAGTCCCCGAGGGCGGAATGAGCAGTTCTTC. Full variable domain (missing parts from reference TRBV19 and TRBJ2-1): DGGITQSPKYLFRKEGQNVTLSCEQNLNHDAMYWYRQDPGQGLRLIYYSQIVNDFQKGDIAEGYSVSREKKESFPLTVTSAQKNPTAFYLCASSPRGRNEQFFGPGTRLTVL.

The chain recombines TRBV19 with TRBJ1-5, with a possible D match to TRBD1 (6 bases). The CDR3 contains 14 residues. Looked up from germline, CDR1 is LNHDA and CDR2 is SQIVND (reference sequence). Between the trimmed V and J ends, which lost 4 bases and 3 bases, there was a span of 10 bases. The CDR3 region has the DNA TGTGCCAGTAGTAGGGAGGGGGTCAATCAGCCCCAGCATTTT. Its protein product is CASSREGVNQPQHF.

This clone has just one count. The V and J genes are TRBV28 and TRBJ1-5; D is uncertain. CDR1 is MDHEN and CDR2 is SYDVKM in the germline V gene. V was cut by 1 base and J by 7 bases, with 5 bases left in between. The CDR3 covers 12 residues. CDR3 amino acids: CASSLLSQPQHF. CDR3 nucleotides: TGTGCCAGCAGTTTATTATCGCAGCCCCAGCATTTT. The complete variable domain, with remaining parts taken from reference TRBV28 and TRBJ1-5, reads DVKVTQSSRYLVKRTGEKVFLECVQDMDHENMFWYRQDPGLGLRLIYFSYDVKMKEKGDIPEGYSVSREKKERFSLILESASTNQTSMYLCASSLLSQPQHFGDGTRLSIL.

The chain has TRBV9 and TRBJ1-2, with 7 bases identical to TRBD1. Per germline, CDR1 SGDLS and CDR2 YYNGEE. This CDR3 has 14 residues. Germline trimming cut 2 bases from V and 7 bases from J; bases unmatched to any gene: 8. DNA of the CDR3: TGTGCCAGCAGCGTGCAGACAGGGACGGGTGGCTACACCTTC. Protein sequence: CASSVQTGTGGYTF.

The chain employs TRBV7-2 and TRBJ2-5; 11 positions match TRBD2. V shed 5 bases, J shed 6 bases, and the junction held 14 bases outside the gene matches. CDR1 is SGHTA and CDR2 is FQGNSA in the germline V gene. This CDR3 has 17 residues. In DNA form, the CDR3 reads TGTGCCAGCAGCCCCGGACTAGCGGGCTCCTGGGAAAAGACCCAGTACTTC. It encodes CASSPGLAGSWEKTQYF.

V is TRBV4-2 and J is TRBJ2-7; 8 nucleotides align to TRBD1. V dropped 3 bases and J dropped 2; count of bases not matched to a gene: 6. Germline V lookup: CDR1 LGHNA, CDR2 YNFKEQ. The CDR3 extends over 15 amino acids. The CDR3 DNA sequence: TGTGCCAGCAGCCAGTCAGGGGGCGCCGCCTACGAGCAGTACTTC. Translated, it gives CASSQSGGAAYEQYF.

The V call is TRBV28, the J call TRBJ1-1; 7 bases are a match to TRBD1. The CDR3 is made up of 15 amino acids. The germline V gene has CDR1 MDHEN and CDR2 SYDVKM. V shed 5 bases, J shed 2 bases, and the junction held 8 bases outside the gene matches. CDR3: CASSITTGFNTEAFF. The CDR3 DNA follows: TGTGCCAGCAGTATAACGACAGGGTTCAACACTGAAGCTTTCTTT.

The sample holds one count of this clone. The chain joins TRBV15 to TRBJ2-3, with D possibly TRBD1 on 6 matching bases. Looked up from germline, CDR1 is LNHNV and CDR2 is YYDKDF (reference sequence). This CDR3 has 15 residues. The V end lost 0 bases, the J end lost 0 bases, and 7 bases lay between the germline ends. For the CDR3, the DNA is TGTGCCACCAGCAGAGATGGACAGAGCACAGATACGCAGTATTTT. Its protein product is CATSRDGQSTDTQYF.

The genes are TRBV27 and TRBJ1-1, with D unclear. This CDR3 spans 13 amino acids. The germline gives CDR1 MNHEY, CDR2 SMNVEV (reference sequence). The V end was cut by 0 bases, the J end by 4 bases, with 6 bases between. The CDR3 DNA sequence: TGTGCCAGCAGTTTATCAACCGGCACTGAAGCTTTCTTT. Translation gives CASSLSTGTEAFF.

This chain connects TRBV6-5 to TRBJ2-1; 9 positions agree with TRBD1. The CDR3 contains 13 residues. V shed 6 bases and J 6 bases; nucleotides not matched to a gene: 3. In germline, CDR1 is MNHEY, CDR2 SVGAGI. CDR3 coding DNA: TGTGCCAGCAGAGAGACAGGGGGCAATGAGCAGTTCTTC. Translation gives CASRETGGNEQFF.